The 26 T cell receptor beta chains reported below all come from one sample, sequenced in a study of T cells in Graves' hyperthyroidism and ophthalmopathy. Amplified TCR beta CDR3 regions derived from RNA transcripts. A first-round RT-PCR of the TCR CDR3 used the HTBI primer set. A single record per CDR3 protein comes from TCRdb applying MiXCR to the multiplex PCR reads. Found here are a few hundred thousand distinct CDR3 sequences, roughly 13% of them singletons; the top ten hold around 9.2%. Sample: blood. The receptor set was obtained from a woman between 18 and 29 years old with Graves' hyperthyroidism.

This clonotype appeared a few times. The rearrangement uses TRBV25-1 and TRBJ2-2; D uncertain. The CDR3 contains 12 residues. CDR1 and CDR2 (germline): MGHDK, SYGVNS. CDR3 sequence (DNA): TGTGCAACGGCCCCCCGTCGGGGGGAGCTGTTTTTT. Translation: CATAPRRGELFF.

This clonotype was seen repeatedly, ten times or more. This rearrangement joins TRBV12-3 or TRBV12-4 to TRBJ1-1; D not resolved. The V gene lost 3 bases and the J gene lost 0 bases, with 5 bases spanning the gap. This CDR3 has 13 residues. The CDR3: CASSLSMNTEAFF. The CDR3 region has the DNA TGTGCCAGCAGTTTGTCGATGAACACTGAAGCTTTCTTT.

This clonotype was picked up many times. This chain connects TRBV29-1 to TRBJ1-2, with unresolved D. The CDR3 has 15 residues. Per the germline V gene, CDR1 is SQVTM and CDR2 is ANQGSEA. V was pared by 8 bases and J by 5 bases, with 24 bases between. CDR3 in amino acids: CSTLTTPTEEYGYTF. The CDR3 nucleotides read TGCAGCACGTTGACGACCCCCACGGAGGAGTATGGCTACACCTTC.

There are many counts of this clonotype. The chain recombines TRBV20-1 with TRBJ2-1; D is undetermined. Germline-derived CDR1 and CDR2 are DFQATT and SNEGSKA (reference sequence). With 0 bases removed from V and 5 bases from J, the gap between germline ends came to 5 bases. The CDR3 is made up of 12 amino acids. The CDR3 sequence: CSARDSHNEQFF. CDR3 coding DNA: TGCAGTGCTAGAGATTCCCACAATGAGCAGTTCTTC.

As regards this clonotype: Given a much more abundant clone one base away, this may be a read error. The chain employs TRBV2 and TRBJ2-1, with TRBD2 identical over 8 bases. The DNA end favors TRBJ2-7, so the J call may be wrong. The CDR3 spans 15 residues. The germline gives CDR1 SNHLY, CDR2 FYNNEI. The CDR3 spells CASSPRGGAGNEQYF. The DNA for the CDR3 is TGTGCCAGCAGCCCCCGGGGGGGGGCCGGCAATGAGCAGTACTTC.

This clonotype showed up many times. V gene TRBV5-1 combines with J gene TRBJ1-2, with TRBD1 matching over 8 bases. Germline V gene sequence: CDR1 SGHRS, CDR2 YFSETQ. This CDR3 spans 13 amino acids. V lost 4 bases to trimming and J lost 6 bases; unmatched junction nucleotides: 5. As DNA, the CDR3 is TGCGCCAGCAGCAGGTCAGGGGGCAATGGCTACACCTTC. This gives the protein CASSRSGGNGYTF.

This clonotype was counted at least ten times. The chain uses TRBV28 and TRBJ2-1; weak D call: TRBD2 (6 bases). V was shortened by 3 bases and J by 7 bases, with 19 bases between the two germline ends. The CDR3 runs 16 residues. Looked up from germline, CDR1 is MDHEN and CDR2 is SYDVKM. The DNA for the CDR3 is TGTGCCAGCAGTTTGTCCACCGGGATGACTAGGAATGAGCAGTTCTTC. Its protein product is CASSLSTGMTRNEQFF.

This clonotype has at least ten counts. J is TRBJ2-2 and V is TRBV6-1; a possible D gene is TRBD2 (6 bases). Trimming took 6 bases from V and 7 from J, leaving 12 bases between them. CDR1 is MNHNS and CDR2 is SASEGT in the germline V gene. The CDR3 contains 13 residues. In nucleotides, the CDR3 is TGTGCCAGCAGCCTTCGGCGGGACGGGGAGCTGTTTTTT. Translated, it gives CASSLRRDGELFF.

This clonotype occurred a few times. This chain joins TRBV7-3 and TRBJ2-5; the match to TRBD1 covers 11 bases. The CDR3 is made up of 15 amino acids. Unmatched junction bases numbered 7, after V lost 5 bases and J lost 5 bases. Germline CDR1 reads SGHTA; CDR2 reads FQGTGA. The CDR3 DNA follows: TGTGCCAGCAGCAGTAGGACAGGGGGCGAGGAGACCCAGTACTTC. Translated: CASSSRTGGEETQYF.

This clonotype was seen many times. The chain joins TRBV10-3 to TRBJ1-1; D gene uncertain. From germline, CDR1 is ENHRY and CDR2 SYGVKD. The CDR3 spans 12 residues. V was trimmed by 3 bases and J by 2 bases, leaving 4 bases between them. The CDR3 loop reads CAISDPNTEAFF. In DNA form, the CDR3 reads TGTGCCATCAGTGACCCAAACACTGAAGCTTTCTTT.

This clonotype was counted ten times or more. The chain uses TRBV12-3 or TRBV12-4 and TRBJ1-1; no clear D. V gave up 7 bases and J gave up 6 bases, with 12 bases separating them. The CDR3 extends over 12 amino acids. The CDR3: CASTPGEAEAFF. CDR3 DNA sequence: TGTGCCAGCACCCCCGGGGAGGCTGAAGCTTTCTTT.

Many counts were recorded for this clonotype. DNA for the CDR3: TGTGCCAGCAGTTACCTCTCATTCCCTAGCGGGGAGCACAGAGAGCAGTTCTTC. It specifies CASSYLSFPSGEHREQFF. V gene TRBV6-2 or TRBV6-3 combines with J gene TRBJ2-1, with TRBD2 matching 9 bases. This CDR3 comprises 18 residues. J lost 10 bases, V lost 2 bases, and 18 bases had no gene match. Germline CDR1 and CDR2: MNHEY and SVGEGT.

In its sample, this clonotype was seen many times. The CDR3 nucleotides are TGTGCCAGCCCTCCTAGCGGAAGCACAGATACGCAGTATTTT. This sequence encodes CASPPSGSTDTQYF. V and J are TRBV28 and TRBJ2-3; 7 positions match TRBD2. After removal of 8 bases from V and 0 bases from J, the junction contained 5 bases not matched to a gene. Looked up from germline, CDR1 is MDHEN and CDR2 is SYDVKM. The CDR3 spans 14 residues.

Ten or more counts support this clonotype. The chain has TRBV28 and TRBJ1-2, with D possibly matching TRBD1 (6 bases). The V and J ends lost 8 bases and 2 bases respectively, with 12 bases between them. The CDR3 length is 13 residues. Germline V gives CDR1 MDHEN, CDR2 SYDVKM. The CDR3 coding sequence is TGTGCCAGCTTACGGCAGGGGAACTATGGCTACACCTTC. Translation gives CASLRQGNYGYTF.

V is TRBV12-3 or TRBV12-4 and J is TRBJ2-1; 12 nucleotides line up with TRBD2. The CDR3 consists of 15 residues. Unmatched junction bases numbered 3, after V lost 6 bases and J lost 3 bases. CDR3 amino acids: CASRTTSGGYNEQFF. The DNA of the CDR3 is TGTGCCAGCAGAACGACTAGCGGGGGCTACAATGAGCAGTTCTTC.

The table lists this clonotype with many counts. J is TRBJ1-1 and V is TRBV6-1, with TRBD1 as a possible D gene (5 bases). Per germline, CDR1 MNHNS and CDR2 SASEGT. The CDR3 totals 14 residues. V was shortened by 1 base and J by 3 bases, with 9 bases between the two germline ends. CDR3 bases: TGTGCCAGCAGTGAAGTTTGGGGGGACACTGAAGCTTTCTTT. This encodes CASSEVWGDTEAFF.

This clonotype was detected ten times or more. The rearrangement uses TRBV3-1 and TRBJ1-2; D may be TRBD1 (5 bases). The CDR3 spans 14 residues. V gave up 2 bases and J gave up 0 bases, with 7 bases separating them. Germline V gene sequence: CDR1 LGHDT, CDR2 YNNKEL (reference sequence). CDR3 loop: CASSQPGTNYGYTF. CDR3 DNA sequence: TGTGCCAGCAGCCAACCAGGGACTAACTATGGCTACACCTTC.

The sample holds many counts of this clonotype. This chain links TRBV10-3 with TRBJ1-4; D unresolved. Germline V CDR1 and CDR2: ENHRY, SYGVKD. This CDR3 comprises 14 residues. The V gene lost 3 bases and the J gene lost 5 bases, with 10 bases spanning the gap. CDR3 loop: CAISDYSRNEKLFF. DNA of the CDR3: TGTGCCATCAGTGATTACAGCAGAAATGAAAAACTGTTTTTT.

The chain links TRBV6-1 to TRBJ1-5; TRBD1 is a possible D gene (5 bases). V shed 4 bases and J shed 1 base, with 11 bases lying between them. The CDR3 is 15 amino acids. The germline CDR1 and CDR2 sequences are MNHNS and SASEGT. CDR3 sequence (DNA): TGTGCCAGCAGTGGACGGGGCGTAAGCAATCAGCCCCAGCATTTT. The encoded protein is CASSGRGVSNQPQHF.

This clonotype was detected many times. The V and J genes are TRBV7-9 and TRBJ1-1, with D possibly matching TRBD1 (6 bases). This CDR3 region has 15 residues. The V gene lost 3 bases and the J gene lost 1 base, with 12 bases spanning the gap. In germline, CDR1 is SEHNR, CDR2 FQNEAQ (reference sequence). CDR3: CASSFVGGRNTEAFF. Here the CDR3 DNA reads TGTGCCAGCAGCTTCGTAGGGGGTCGGAACACTGAAGCTTTCTTT.

J is TRBJ2-7 and V is TRBV10-3, with D uncertain. V was cut by 4 bases and J by 1 base, with 5 bases left in between. Looked up from germline, CDR1 is ENHRY and CDR2 is SYGVKD. This CDR3 is built from 12 residues. The CDR3 loop reads CAISGKSYEQYF. The CDR3, as DNA: TGTGCCATCAGTGGAAAGTCCTACGAGCAGTACTTC.

The rearrangement joins TRBV7-2 to TRBJ2-1; 12 bases match TRBD2. This CDR3 is 15 amino acids long. The ends lost 2 bases at V and 6 bases at J; junction bases unmatched: 2. Germline V gives CDR1 SGHTA, CDR2 FQGNSA. DNA for the CDR3: TGTGCCAGCAGCTTAATGGGACTAGCGGGCAATGAGCAGTTCTTC. Protein product: CASSLMGLAGNEQFF.

This clonotype occurred many times. The chain joins TRBV3-1 to TRBJ1-2, with a weak D call TRBD1 (5 bases). Germline V gene sequence: CDR1 LGHDT, CDR2 YNNKEL (reference sequence). CDR3 length: 15 amino acids. V was shortened by 4 bases and J by 2 bases, with 14 bases between the two germline ends. CDR3 coding DNA: TGTGCCAGCAGCCCATATACGACAGAGAACTATGGCTACACCTTC. This codes for CASSPYTTENYGYTF.

This clonotype was seen ten or more times. The chain links TRBV24-1 to TRBJ2-7; 7 nucleotides line up with TRBD1. Germline values: CDR1 KGHDR, CDR2 SFDVKD. The CDR3 is 15 amino acids. Unmatched junction bases numbered 3, after V lost 2 bases and J lost 0 bases. CDR3 amino acids: CATSDSGTASYEQYF. The CDR3 nucleotides read TGTGCCACCAGTGATTCTGGGACAGCCTCCTACGAGCAGTACTTC.

This clonotype was seen at least ten times. The chain is built from TRBV13 and TRBJ2-5; 11 bases agree with TRBD2. Germline CDR1 is PRHDT and CDR2 is FYEKMQ (reference sequence). This CDR3 spans 16 amino acids. The trim removed 4 bases at V and 5 bases at J, leaving 9 bases unmatched. CDR3 bases: TGTGCCAGCAGCTCCCCGCCTAGCGGGGGGAGGGAGACCCAGTACTTC. Its protein product is CASSSPPSGGRETQYF.

This clonotype was observed at least ten times. The genes are TRBV3-1 and TRBJ2-3; D unclear. Trimming removed 0 bases from V and 5 bases from J, with 12 bases in between. In germline, CDR1 is LGHDT, CDR2 YNNKEL (reference sequence). The CDR3 is made up of 15 amino acids. CDR3 coding DNA: TGTGCCAGCAGCCAAGATCAGAAGGGCAGAGATACGCAGTATTTT. Amino acid sequence: CASSQDQKGRDTQYF.